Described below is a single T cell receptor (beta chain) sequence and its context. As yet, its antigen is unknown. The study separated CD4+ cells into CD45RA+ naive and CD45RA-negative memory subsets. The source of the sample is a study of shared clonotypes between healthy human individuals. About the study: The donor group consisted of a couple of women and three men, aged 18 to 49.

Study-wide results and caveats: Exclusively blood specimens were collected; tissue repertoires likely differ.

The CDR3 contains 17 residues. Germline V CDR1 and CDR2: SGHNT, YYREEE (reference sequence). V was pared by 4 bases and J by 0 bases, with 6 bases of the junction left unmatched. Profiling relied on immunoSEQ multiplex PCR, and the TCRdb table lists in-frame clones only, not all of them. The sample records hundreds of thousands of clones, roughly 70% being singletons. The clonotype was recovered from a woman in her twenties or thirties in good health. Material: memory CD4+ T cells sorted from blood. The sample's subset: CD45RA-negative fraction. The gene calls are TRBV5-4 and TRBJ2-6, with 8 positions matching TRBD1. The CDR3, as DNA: TGTGCCAGCAGCGGAGGACAGGGCCCCTCTGGGGCCAACGTCCTGACTTTC. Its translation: CASSGGQGPSGANVLTF.